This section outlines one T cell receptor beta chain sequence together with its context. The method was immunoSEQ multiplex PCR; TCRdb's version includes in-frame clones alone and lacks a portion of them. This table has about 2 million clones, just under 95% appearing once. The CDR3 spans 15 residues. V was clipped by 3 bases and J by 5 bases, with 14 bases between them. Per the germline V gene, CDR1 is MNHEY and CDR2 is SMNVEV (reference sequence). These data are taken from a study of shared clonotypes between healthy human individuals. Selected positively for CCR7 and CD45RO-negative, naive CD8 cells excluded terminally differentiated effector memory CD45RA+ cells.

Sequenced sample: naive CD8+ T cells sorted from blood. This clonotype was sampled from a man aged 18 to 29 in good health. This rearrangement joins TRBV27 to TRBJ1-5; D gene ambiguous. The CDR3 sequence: CASSFARSGDQPQHF. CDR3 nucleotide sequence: TGTGCCAGCAGTTTTGCCAGGTCGGGCGATCAGCCCCAGCATTTT.